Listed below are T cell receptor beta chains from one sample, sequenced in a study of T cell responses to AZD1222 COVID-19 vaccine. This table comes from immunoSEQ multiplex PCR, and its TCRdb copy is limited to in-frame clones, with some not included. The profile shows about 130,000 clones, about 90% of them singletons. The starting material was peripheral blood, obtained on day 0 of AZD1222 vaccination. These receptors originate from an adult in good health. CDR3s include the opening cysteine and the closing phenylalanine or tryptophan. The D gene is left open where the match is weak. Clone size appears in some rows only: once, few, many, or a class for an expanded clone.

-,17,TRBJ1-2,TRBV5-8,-,CASSLGRAAPLGGGYTF,TGTGCCAGCAGCTTGGGCCGGGCAGCTCCATTAGGAGGTGGCTACACCTTC
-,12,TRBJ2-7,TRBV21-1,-,CASRARAHEQYF,TGTGCCAGCAGGGCCAGAGCCCACGAGCAGTACTTC
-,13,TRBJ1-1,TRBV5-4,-,CASSLTGNTEAFF,TGTGCCAGCAGCTTGACAGGGAACACTGAAGCTTTCTTT
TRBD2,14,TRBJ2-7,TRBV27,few,CASSLAGGGDEQYF,TGTGCCAGCAGTTTAGCGGGAGGGGGGGACGAGCAGTACTTC
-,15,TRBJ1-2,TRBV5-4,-,CASSLGGTADYGYTF,TGTGCCAGCAGCTTGGGCGGGACGGCTGATTATGGCTACACCTTC
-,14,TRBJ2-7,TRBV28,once,CASSLHPPTYEQYF,TGTGCCAGCAGCCTTCACCCTCCTACCTACGAGCAGTACTTC
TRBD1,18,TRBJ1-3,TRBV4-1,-,CASSQLRQGFYSGNTIYF,TGCGCCAGCAGCCAATTACGACAGGGGTTCTACTCTGGAAACACCATATATTTT
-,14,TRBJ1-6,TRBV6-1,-,CASSEREEGSPLHF,TGTGCCAGCAGTGAAAGGGAGGAAGGATCACCCCTCCACTTT
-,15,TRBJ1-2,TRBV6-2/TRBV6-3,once,CASSYGQLLLGGYTF,TGTGCCAGCAGTTACGGGCAGCTACTCTTGGGTGGCTACACCTTC
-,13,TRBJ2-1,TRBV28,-,CASSFAVYNEQFF,TGTGCCAGCAGTTTCGCGGTTTACAATGAGCAGTTCTTC
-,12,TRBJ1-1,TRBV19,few,CASRTGGTEAFF,TGTGCCAGTCGAACGGGTGGAACTGAAGCTTTCTTT
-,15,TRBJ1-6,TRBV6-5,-,CASSYDGLYNSPLHF,TGTGCCAGCAGTTACGACGGCCTCTATAATTCACCCCTCCACTTT
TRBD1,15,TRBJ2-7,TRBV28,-,CASTSIGGPLYEQYF,TGTGCCAGCACCTCAATAGGGGGCCCTTTGTACGAGCAGTACTTC
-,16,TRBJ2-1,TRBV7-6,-,CASSLGLGIRKNEQFF,TGTGCCAGCAGCTTAGGACTAGGGATACGGAAAAATGAGCAGTTCTTC
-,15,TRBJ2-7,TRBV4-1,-,CASSHQWTGTYEQYF,TGCGCCAGCAGCCACCAATGGACTGGGACCTACGAGCAGTACTTC
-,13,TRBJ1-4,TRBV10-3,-,CAISEEGLEKLFF,TGTGCCATCAGTGAGGAGGGATTGGAAAAACTGTTTTTT
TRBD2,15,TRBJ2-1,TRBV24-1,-,CATSRRLAGFNEQFF,TGTGCCACCAGTCGGAGACTAGCGGGCTTTAATGAGCAGTTCTTC
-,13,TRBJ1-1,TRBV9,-,CASSIQGNTEAFF,TGTGCCAGCAGCATACAGGGGAACACTGAAGCTTTCTTT
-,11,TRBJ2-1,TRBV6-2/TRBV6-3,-,CASSWGGREFF,TGTGCCAGCAGTTGGGGAGGTCGGGAGTTCTTC
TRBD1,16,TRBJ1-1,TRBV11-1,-,CASSYSTGQGGTEAFF,TGTGCCAGCAGTTATTCGACCGGACAGGGAGGAACTGAAGCTTTCTTT
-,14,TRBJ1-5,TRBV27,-,CASSYGGGNQPQHF,TGTGCCAGCAGTTACGGCGGGGGCAATCAGCCCCAGCATTTT
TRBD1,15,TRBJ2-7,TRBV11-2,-,CASSLEGQAIYEQYF,TGTGCCAGCAGCTTAGAGGGACAGGCGATTTACGAGCAGTACTTC
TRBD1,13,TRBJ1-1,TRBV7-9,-,CASRGQGNTEAFF,TGTGCCAGCAGGGGACAGGGGAACACTGAAGCTTTCTTT
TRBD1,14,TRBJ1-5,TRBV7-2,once,CASSLDRGNQPQHF,TGTGCCAGCAGCTTGGACAGGGGAAATCAGCCCCAGCATTTT
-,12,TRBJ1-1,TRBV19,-,CASRGGRSEAFF,TGTGCCAGTAGAGGGGGGAGGTCTGAAGCTTTCTTT
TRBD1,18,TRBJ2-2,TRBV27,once,CASSLRGLGGFRTGELFF,TGTGCCAGCAGTTTAAGGGGGCTAGGGGGCTTTAGAACCGGGGAGCTGTTTTTT
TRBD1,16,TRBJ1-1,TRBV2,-,CASSQTGVVENTEAFF,TGTGCCAGCAGCCAGACAGGGGTGGTCGAGAACACTGAAGCTTTCTTT
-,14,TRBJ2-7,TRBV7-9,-,CASSHDSASYEQYF,TGTGCCAGCAGCCATGACAGCGCCTCCTACGAGCAGTACTTC
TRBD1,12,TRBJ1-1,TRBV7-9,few,CASSLGTGEAFF,TGTGCCAGCAGCTTAGGGACAGGAGAAGCTTTCTTT
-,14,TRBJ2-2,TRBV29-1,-,CSVEGNSVPGELFF,TGCAGCGTTGAAGGGAACAGTGTCCCCGGGGAGCTGTTTTTT
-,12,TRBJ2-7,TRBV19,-,CASSIRWDEQYF,TGTGCCAGTAGTATCAGATGGGACGAGCAGTACTTC
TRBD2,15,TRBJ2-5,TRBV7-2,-,CASRIGLAGRETQYF,TGTGCCAGCCGTATCGGACTAGCGGGAAGAGAGACCCAGTACTTC
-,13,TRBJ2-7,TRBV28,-,CASSSGASYEQYF,TGTGCCAGCAGTTCGGGAGCCTCCTACGAGCAGTACTTC
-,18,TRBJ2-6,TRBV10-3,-,CAISVLGQSYSGANVLTF,TGTGCCATCAGCGTACTAGGACAGTCGTACTCTGGGGCCAACGTCCTGACTTTC
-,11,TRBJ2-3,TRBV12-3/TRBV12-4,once,CASSLGTPQYF,TGTGCCAGCAGCCTTGGGACACCGCAGTATTTT
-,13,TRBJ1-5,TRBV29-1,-,CSVGEQVNQPQHF,TGCAGCGTTGGGGAACAAGTAAATCAGCCCCAGCATTTT
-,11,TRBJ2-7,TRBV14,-,CASSQAYEQYF,TGTGCCAGCAGCCAAGCGTACGAGCAGTACTTC
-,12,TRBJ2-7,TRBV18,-,CASSPTVYEQYF,TGTGCCAGCTCACCGACAGTCTACGAGCAGTACTTC
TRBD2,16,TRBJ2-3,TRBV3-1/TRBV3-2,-,CASSQEPAGVTDTQYF,TGTGCCAGCAGCCAAGAACCAGCGGGAGTCACAGATACGCAGTATTTT
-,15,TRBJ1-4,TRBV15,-,CATSRAWRENEKLFF,TGTGCCACCAGCAGAGCTTGGCGGGAGAATGAAAAACTGTTTTTT
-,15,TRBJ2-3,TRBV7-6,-,CASSSGTRPTDTQYF,TGTGCCAGCAGCTCCGGGACCCGTCCCACAGATACGCAGTATTTT
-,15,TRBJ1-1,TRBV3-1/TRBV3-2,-,CASSQGVGANTEAFF,TGTGCCAGCAGCCAAGGGGTTGGGGCCAACACTGAAGCTTTCTTT
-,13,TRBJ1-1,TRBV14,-,CASSPLMNTEAFF,TGTGCCAGCAGCCCACTAATGAACACTGAAGCTTTCTTT
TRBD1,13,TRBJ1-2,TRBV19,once,CARGGSPNYGYTF,TGTGCCAGAGGGGGCAGTCCGAACTATGGCTACACCTTC
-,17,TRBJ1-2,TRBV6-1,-,CASSEIGGAGPGQGYTF,TGTGCCAGCAGTGAAATCGGCGGGGCAGGCCCGGGTCAGGGCTACACCTTC
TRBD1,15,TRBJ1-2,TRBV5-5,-,CASSGVGQGNYGYTF,TGTGCCAGCAGCGGAGTCGGACAGGGAAACTATGGCTACACCTTC
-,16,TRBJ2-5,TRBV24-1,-,CATSDLRSGVKETQYF,TGTGCCACCAGTGATTTACGATCGGGGGTGAAAGAGACCCAGTACTTC
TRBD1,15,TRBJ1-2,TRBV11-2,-,CASSSRDRDNYGYTF,TGTGCCAGCAGCTCCAGGGACAGGGATAACTATGGCTACACCTTC
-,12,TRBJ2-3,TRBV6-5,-,CASSYRRDTQYF,TGTGCCAGCAGTTATCGGCGGGATACGCAGTATTTT
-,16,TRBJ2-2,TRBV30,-,CAWSVPSSYNTGELFF,TGTGCCTGGAGTGTACCCTCCTCCTATAACACCGGGGAGCTGTTTTTT
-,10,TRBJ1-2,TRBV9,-,CASKGNGYTF,TGTGCCAGCAAGGGGAATGGCTACACCTTC
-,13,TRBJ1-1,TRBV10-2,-,CAASRGEDTEAFF,TGCGCCGCGTCCCGCGGGGAGGACACTGAAGCTTTCTTT
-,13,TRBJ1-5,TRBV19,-,CASSIDGAAHRRF,TGTGCCAGTAGTATAGATGGGGCAGCCCACCGGCGTTTT
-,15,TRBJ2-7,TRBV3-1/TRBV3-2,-,CASSPRWLGAHEQYF,TGTGCCAGCAGCCCCAGGTGGCTGGGGGCCCACGAGCAGTACTTC
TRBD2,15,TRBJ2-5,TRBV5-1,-,CASSLQLAGQETQYF,TGCGCCAGCAGCTTACAGCTAGCGGGACAAGAGACCCAGTACTTC